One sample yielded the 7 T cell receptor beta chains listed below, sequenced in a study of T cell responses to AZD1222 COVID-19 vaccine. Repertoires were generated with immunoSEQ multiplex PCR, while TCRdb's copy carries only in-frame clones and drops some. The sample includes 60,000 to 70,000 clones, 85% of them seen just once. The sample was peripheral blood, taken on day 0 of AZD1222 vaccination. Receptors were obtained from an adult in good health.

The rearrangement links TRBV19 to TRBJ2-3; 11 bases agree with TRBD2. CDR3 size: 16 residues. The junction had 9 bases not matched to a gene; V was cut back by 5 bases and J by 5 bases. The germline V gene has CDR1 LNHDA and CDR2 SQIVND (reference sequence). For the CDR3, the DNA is TGTGCCAGTAGTCTCTTAGCGGGGGGGTATGGAGATACGCAGTATTTT. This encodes CASSLLAGGYGDTQYF.

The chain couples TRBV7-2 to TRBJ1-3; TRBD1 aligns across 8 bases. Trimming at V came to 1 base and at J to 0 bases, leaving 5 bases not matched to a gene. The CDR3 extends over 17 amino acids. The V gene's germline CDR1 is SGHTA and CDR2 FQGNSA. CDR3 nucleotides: TGTGCCAGCAGCTTAGTAACAGGGGGATCCTCTGGAAACACCATATATTTT. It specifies CASSLVTGGSSGNTIYF.

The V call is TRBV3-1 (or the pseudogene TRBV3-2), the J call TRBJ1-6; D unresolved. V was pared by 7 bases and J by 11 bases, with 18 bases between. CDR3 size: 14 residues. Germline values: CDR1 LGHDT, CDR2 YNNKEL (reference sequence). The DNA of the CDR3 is TGTGCCAGCACTGAGTTGGGCGACGGGGCACCCCTCCACTTT. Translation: CASTELGDGAPLHF.

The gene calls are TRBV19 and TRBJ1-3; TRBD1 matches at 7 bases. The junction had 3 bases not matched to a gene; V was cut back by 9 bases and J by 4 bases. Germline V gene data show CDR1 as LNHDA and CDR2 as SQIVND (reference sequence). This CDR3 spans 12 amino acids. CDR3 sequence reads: CASSGQGNTIYF. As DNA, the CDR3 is TGTGCCAGCTCGGGACAGGGAAACACCATATATTTT.

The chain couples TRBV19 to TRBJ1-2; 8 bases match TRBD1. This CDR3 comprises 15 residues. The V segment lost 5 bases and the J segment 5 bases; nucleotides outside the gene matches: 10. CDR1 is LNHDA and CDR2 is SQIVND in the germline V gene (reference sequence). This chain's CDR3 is CASSLKIGQGYGYTF. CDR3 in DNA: TGTGCCAGTAGTTTAAAAATTGGACAGGGATATGGCTACACCTTC. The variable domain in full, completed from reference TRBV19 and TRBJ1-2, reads DGGITQSPKYLFRKEGQNVTLSCEQNLNHDAMYWYRQDPGQGLRLIYYSQIVNDFQKGDIAEGYSVSREKKESFPLTVTSAQKNPTAFYLCASSLKIGQGYGYTFGSGTRLTVV.

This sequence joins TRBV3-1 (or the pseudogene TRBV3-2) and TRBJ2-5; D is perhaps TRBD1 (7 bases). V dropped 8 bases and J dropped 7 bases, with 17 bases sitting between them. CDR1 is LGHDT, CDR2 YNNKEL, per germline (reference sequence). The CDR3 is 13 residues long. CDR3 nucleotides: TGTGCCAGCGGACCACAGGGGACTGGGACCCAGTACTTC. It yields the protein CASGPQGTGTQYF.

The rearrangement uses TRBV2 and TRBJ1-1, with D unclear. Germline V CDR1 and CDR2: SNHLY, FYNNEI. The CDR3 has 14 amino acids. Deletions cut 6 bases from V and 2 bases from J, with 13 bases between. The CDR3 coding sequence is TGTGCCAGCAGAAAGCTCCAGGTTAACACTGAAGCTTTCTTT. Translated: CASRKLQVNTEAFF.